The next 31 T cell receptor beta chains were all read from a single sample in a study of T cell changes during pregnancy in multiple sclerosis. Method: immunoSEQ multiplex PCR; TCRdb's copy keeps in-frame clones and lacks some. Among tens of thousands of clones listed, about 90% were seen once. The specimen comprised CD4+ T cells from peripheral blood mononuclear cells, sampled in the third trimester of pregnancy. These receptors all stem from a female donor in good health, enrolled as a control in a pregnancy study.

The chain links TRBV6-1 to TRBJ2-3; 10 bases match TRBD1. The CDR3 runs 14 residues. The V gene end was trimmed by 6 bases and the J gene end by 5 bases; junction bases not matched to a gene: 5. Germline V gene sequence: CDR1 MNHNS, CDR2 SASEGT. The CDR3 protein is CASRPGQGKDTQYF. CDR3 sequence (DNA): TGTGCCAGCAGACCGGGACAGGGGAAAGATACGCAGTATTTT.

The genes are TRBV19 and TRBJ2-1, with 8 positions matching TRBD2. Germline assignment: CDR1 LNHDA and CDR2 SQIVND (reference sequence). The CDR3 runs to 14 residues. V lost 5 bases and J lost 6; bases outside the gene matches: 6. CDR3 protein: CASSAISGTNEQFF. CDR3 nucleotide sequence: TGTGCCAGTAGTGCGATTAGCGGGACCAATGAGCAGTTCTTC.

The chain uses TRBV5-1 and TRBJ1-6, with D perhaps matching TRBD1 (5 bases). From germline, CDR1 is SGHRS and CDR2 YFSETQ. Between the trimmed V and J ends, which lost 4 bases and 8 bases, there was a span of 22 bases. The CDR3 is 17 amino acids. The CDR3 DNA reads TGCGCCAGCAGCCCCCGGACATCCGGTCCACCGGATTCACCCCTCCACTTT. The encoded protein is CASSPRTSGPPDSPLHF.

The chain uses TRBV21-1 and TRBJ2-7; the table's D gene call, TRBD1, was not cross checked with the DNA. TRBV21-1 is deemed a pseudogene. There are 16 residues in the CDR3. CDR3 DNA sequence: TGTGCCAGCAGCGCCTACAGGGGGCAGGTTTTCTACGAGCAGTACTTC. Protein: CASSAYRGQVFYEQYF.

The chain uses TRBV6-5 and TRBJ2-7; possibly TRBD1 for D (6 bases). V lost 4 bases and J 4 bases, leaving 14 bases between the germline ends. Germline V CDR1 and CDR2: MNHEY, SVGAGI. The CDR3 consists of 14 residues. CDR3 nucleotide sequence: TGTGCCAGCAGTTCTCTAGCCCAGGGGTACGAGCAGTACTTC. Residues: CASSSLAQGYEQYF.

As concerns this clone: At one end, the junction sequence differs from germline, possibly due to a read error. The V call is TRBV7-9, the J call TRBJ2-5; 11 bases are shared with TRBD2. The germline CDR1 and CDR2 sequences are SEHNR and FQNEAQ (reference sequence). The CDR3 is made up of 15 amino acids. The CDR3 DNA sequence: TGTGCCAGCAGCATTAGCGGGGGGGCCCAAAAGACCCAGTACTTC. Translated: CASSISGGAQKTQYF.

CDR3 bases: TGTGCCAGTAGGTATGACCCGGGACTAGCGGGAGCAGATACGCAGTATTTT. Protein sequence: CASRYDPGLAGADTQYF. The rearrangement links TRBV19 to TRBJ2-3; TRBD2 matches 14 bases. The CDR3 is 17 amino acids. Germline-derived CDR1 and CDR2 are LNHDA and SQIVND (reference sequence). V shed 6 bases and J 4 bases; nucleotides not matched to a gene: 9.

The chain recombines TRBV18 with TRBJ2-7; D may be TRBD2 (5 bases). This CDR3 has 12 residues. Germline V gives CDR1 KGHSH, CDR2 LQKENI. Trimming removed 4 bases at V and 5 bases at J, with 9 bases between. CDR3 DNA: TGTGCCAGCTCACTGAGGGTCAACGAGCAGTACTTC. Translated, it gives CASSLRVNEQYF.

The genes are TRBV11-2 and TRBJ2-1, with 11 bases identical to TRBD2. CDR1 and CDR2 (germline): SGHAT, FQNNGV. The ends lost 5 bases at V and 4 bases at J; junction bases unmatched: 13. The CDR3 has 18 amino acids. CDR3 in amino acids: CASSRGRELAGEYNEQFF. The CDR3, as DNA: TGTGCCAGCAGCAGGGGGAGGGAACTAGCGGGAGAGTACAATGAGCAGTTCTTC.

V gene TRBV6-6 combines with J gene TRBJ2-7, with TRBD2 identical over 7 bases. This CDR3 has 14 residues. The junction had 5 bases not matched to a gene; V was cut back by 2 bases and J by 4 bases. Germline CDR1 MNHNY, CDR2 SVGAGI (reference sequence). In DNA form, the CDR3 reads TGTGCCAGCAGTTACGGCGGGGGAACGTACGAGCAGTACTTC. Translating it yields CASSYGGGTYEQYF.

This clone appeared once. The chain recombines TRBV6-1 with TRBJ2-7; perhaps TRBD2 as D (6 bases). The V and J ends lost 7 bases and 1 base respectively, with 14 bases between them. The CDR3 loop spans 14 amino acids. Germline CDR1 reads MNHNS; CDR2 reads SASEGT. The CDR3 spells CASTTKGLSYEQYF. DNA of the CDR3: TGTGCCAGCACTACCAAGGGACTGTCCTACGAGCAGTACTTC.

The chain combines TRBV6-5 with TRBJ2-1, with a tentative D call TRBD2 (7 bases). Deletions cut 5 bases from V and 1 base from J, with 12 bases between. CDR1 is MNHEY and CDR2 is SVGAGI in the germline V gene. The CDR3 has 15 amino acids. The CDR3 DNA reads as TGTGCCAGCAGTCCCGAGGGGGGGTCCTACAATGAGCAGTTCTTC. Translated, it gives CASSPEGGSYNEQFF.

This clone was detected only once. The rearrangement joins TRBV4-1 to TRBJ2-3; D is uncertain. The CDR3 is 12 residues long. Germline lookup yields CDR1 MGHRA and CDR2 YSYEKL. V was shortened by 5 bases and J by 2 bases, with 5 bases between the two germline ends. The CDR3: CASSEVTDTQYF. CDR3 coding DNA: TGCGCCAGCAGCGAGGTCACAGATACGCAGTATTTT.

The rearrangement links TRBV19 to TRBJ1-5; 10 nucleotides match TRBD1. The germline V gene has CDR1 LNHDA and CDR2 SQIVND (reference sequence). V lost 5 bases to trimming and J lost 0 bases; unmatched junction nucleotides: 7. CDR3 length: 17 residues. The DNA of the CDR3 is TGTGCCAGTAGTTGGGACAGGGGCCCTCTTAGCAATCAGCCCCAGCATTTT. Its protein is CASSWDRGPLSNQPQHF.

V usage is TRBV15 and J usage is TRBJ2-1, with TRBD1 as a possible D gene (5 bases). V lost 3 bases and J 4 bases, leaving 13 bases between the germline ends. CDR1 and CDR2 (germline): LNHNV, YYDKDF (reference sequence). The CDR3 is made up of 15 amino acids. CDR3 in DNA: TGTGCCACCAGCAGGAAGCAGGGCCCTTACAATGAGCAGTTCTTC. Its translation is CATSRKQGPYNEQFF.

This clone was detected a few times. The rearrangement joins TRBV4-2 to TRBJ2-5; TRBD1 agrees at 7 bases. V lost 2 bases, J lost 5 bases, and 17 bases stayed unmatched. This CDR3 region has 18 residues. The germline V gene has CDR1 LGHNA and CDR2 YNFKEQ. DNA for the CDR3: TGTGCCAGCAGCCAACCCATCAACAGGGGCGGTGAGCGGGAGACCCAGTACTTC. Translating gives CASSQPINRGGERETQYF.

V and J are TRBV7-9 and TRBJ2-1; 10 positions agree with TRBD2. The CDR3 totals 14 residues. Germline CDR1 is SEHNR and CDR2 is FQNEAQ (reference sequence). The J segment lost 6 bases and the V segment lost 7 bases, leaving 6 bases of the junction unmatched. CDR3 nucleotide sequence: TGTGCCAGCACTCGGACTAGCGGAGGCAATGAGCAGTTCTTC. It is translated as CASTRTSGGNEQFF.

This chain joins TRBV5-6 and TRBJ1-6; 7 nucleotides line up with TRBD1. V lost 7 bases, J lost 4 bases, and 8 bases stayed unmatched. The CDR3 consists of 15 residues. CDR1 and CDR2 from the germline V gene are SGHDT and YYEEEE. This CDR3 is CASQQGRGYNSPLHF. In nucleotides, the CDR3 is TGTGCCAGCCAACAGGGGCGAGGATATAATTCACCCCTCCACTTT.

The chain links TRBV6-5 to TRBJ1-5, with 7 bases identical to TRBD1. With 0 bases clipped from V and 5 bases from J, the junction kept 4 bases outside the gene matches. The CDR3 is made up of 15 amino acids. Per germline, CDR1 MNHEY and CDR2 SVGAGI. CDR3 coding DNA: TGTGCCAGCAGTTACTCTTCCAGGGGGGATCAGCCCCAGCATTTT. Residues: CASSYSSRGDQPQHF.

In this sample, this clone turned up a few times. CDR3 DNA: TGTGCCAGCAGCTTATTGTCCGGGACAGGGGTGTCACCCCTCCACTTT. This sequence encodes CASSLLSGTGVSPLHF. The V call is TRBV7-2, the J call TRBJ1-6; 10 bases line up with TRBD1. The V gene end was trimmed by 2 bases and the J gene end by 10 bases; junction bases not matched to a gene: 8. The CDR3 spans 16 residues. The germline CDR1 and CDR2 sequences are SGHTA and FQGNSA.

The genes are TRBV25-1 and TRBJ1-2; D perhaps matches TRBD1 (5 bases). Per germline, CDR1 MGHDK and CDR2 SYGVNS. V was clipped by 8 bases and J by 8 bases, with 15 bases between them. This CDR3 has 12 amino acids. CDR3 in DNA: TGTGCCAGCTCTGTGGGGGGAATGGGCTACACCTTC. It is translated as CASSVGGMGYTF.

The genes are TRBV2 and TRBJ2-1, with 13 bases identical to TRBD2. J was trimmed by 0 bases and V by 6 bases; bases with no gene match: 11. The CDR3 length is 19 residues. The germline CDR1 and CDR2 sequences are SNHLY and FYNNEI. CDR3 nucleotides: TGTGCCAGCAGGGCACTAGCGGGGGGGCCATCGAGCTCCTACAATGAGCAGTTCTTC. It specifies CASRALAGGPSSSYNEQFF.

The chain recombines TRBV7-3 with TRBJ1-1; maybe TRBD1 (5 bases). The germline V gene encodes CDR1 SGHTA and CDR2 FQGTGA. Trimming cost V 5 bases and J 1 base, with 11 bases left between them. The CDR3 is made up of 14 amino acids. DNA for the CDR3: TGTGCCAGCAGCCGGGGGAATTCGAACACTGAAGCTTTCTTT. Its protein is CASSRGNSNTEAFF.

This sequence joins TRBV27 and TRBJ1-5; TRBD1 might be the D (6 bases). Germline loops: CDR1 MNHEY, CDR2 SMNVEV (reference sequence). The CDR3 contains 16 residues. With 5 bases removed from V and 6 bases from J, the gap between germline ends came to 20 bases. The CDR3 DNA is TGTGCCAGCAGTCCCCGACAGGATCTCATCAGTCAGCCCCAGCATTTT. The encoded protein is CASSPRQDLISQPQHF.

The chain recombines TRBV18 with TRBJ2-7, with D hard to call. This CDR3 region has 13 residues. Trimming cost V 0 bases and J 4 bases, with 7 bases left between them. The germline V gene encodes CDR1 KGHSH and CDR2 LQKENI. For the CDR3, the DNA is TGTGCCAGCTCACCACCTTCCCGGTACGAGCAGTACTTC. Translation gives CASSPPSRYEQYF.

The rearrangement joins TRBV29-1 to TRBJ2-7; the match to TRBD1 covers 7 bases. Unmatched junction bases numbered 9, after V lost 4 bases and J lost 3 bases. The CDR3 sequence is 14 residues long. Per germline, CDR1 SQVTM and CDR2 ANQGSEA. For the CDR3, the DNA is TGCAGCGTTGTATTGACAGGGAGAATCTACGAGCAGTACTTC. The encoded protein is CSVVLTGRIYEQYF.

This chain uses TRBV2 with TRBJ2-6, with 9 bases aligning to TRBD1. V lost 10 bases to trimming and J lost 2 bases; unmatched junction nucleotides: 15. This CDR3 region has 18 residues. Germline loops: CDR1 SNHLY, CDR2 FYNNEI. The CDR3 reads CAKTSGGQGIPGANVLTF. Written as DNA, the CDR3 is TGTGCCAAGACTTCCGGTGGACAGGGGATCCCTGGGGCCAACGTCCTGACTTTC.

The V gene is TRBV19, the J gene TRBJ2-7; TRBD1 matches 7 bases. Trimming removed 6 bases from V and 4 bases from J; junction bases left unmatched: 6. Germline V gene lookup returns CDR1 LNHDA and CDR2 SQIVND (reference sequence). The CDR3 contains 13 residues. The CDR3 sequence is CASRPQGVYEQYF. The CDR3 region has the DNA TGTGCCAGTAGACCGCAGGGGGTGTACGAGCAGTACTTC. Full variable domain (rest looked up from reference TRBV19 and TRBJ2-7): DGGITQSPKYLFRKEGQNVTLSCEQNLNHDAMYWYRQDPGQGLRLIYYSQIVNDFQKGDIAEGYSVSREKKESFPLTVTSAQKNPTAFYLCASRPQGVYEQYFGPGTRLTVT.

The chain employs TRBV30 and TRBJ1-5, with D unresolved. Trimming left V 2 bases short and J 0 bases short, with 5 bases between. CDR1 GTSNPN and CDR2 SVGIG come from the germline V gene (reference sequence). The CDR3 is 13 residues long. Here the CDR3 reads CAWSPYSNQPQHF. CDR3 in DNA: TGTGCCTGGAGTCCCTATAGCAATCAGCCCCAGCATTTT.

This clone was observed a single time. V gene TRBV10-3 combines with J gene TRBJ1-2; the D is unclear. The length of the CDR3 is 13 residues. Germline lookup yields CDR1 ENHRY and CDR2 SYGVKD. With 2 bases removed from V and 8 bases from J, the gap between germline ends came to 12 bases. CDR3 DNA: TGTGCCATCAGTGAGAACCTAGGTTACGGCTACACCTTC. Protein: CAISENLGYGYTF.

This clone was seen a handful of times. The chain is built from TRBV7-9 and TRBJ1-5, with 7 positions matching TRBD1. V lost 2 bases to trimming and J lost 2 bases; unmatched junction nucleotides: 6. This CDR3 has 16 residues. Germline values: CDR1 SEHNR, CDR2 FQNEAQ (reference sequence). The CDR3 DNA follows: TGTGCCAGCAGCTTAACTTCCGGGACAGGCAATCAGCCCCAGCATTTT. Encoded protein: CASSLTSGTGNQPQHF.